Sequencing of this TCR beta chain was carried out in a study of blood T cell repertoires in COVID-19. As originally analysed: Researchers report that nucleated cell counts were estimated from reference gene primer amplification. Sequencing was performed with immunoSEQ multiplex PCR; in TCRdb, only in-frame clones are kept and a portion is missing. Clone size and V and J calls were adopted from that table, with D and trimming inferred from the DNA. The data hold 300,000 to 400,000 clones, with 70% to 90% observed a single time. Seattle researchers signed up patients amid active infection and tracked them longitudinally. With 1 base removed from V and 7 bases from J, the gap between germline ends came to 10 bases. CDR3 length equals 12 residues. From germline, CDR1 is SQVTM and CDR2 ANQGSEA.

This sequence originates from a woman younger than 45 with COVID-19, enrolled during active disease. The V call is TRBV29-1, the J call TRBJ1-1; perhaps TRBD1 as D (5 bases). The sequencing sample was made of peripheral blood. The CDR3 DNA follows: TGCAGCGTTGAAGTGGGGGGGTTTGAAGCTTTCTTT. This encodes CSVEVGGFEAFF. Using reference TRBV29-1 and TRBJ1-1 for the parts outside the CDR3, the full variable domain is SAVISQKPSRDICQRGTSLTIQCQVDSQVTMMFWYRQQPGQSLTLIATANQGSEATYESGFVIDKFPISRPNLTFSTLTVSNMSPEDSSIYLCSVEVGGFEAFFGQGTRLTVV.